Shown below are 18 T cell receptor beta chains from a single sample sequenced in a study of cytomegalovirus exposure and HLA in healthy donors. Primers included in the PCR were 60 Vbeta and 13 Jbeta primers. Profiling relied on immunoSEQ multiplex PCR, and the TCRdb table lists in-frame clones only, not all of them. Its clone listing holds about 150,000 clones. The source material was PBMCs. The receptor set was obtained from a woman aged 45-59 years in good health and CMV-seronegative.

J is TRBJ2-3 and V is TRBV4-3; 9 bases are shared with TRBD2. Trimming took 0 bases from V and 9 from J; bases not matched to a gene: 4. CDR3 length: 14 amino acids. CDR1 and CDR2 from the germline V gene are LGHNA and YSLEER. The CDR3 sequence: CASSQDLAGSTQYF. The CDR3 DNA follows: TGCGCCAGCAGCCAAGACCTAGCGGGATCAACGCAGTATTTT.

The chain employs TRBV19 and TRBJ1-1; D perhaps matches TRBD1 (5 bases). Trimming took off 3 bases at V and 1 base at J, with 9 bases between the two ends. Germline lookup yields CDR1 LNHDA and CDR2 SQIVND (reference sequence). This CDR3 contains 14 residues. In DNA form, the CDR3 reads TGTGCCAGTAGTATTGGCAGGGCGAACACTGAAGCTTTCTTT. It encodes CASSIGRANTEAFF.

The chain carries TRBV7-2 and TRBJ1-1; possibly TRBD1 for D (5 bases). Germline V gene lookup returns CDR1 SGHTA and CDR2 FQGNSA. The CDR3 totals 14 residues. Trimming stripped 0 bases from V and 4 bases from J, with 9 bases between. The CDR3 loop is CASSLAQGSTEAFF. The CDR3 region has the DNA TGTGCCAGCAGCTTAGCGCAGGGAAGCACTGAAGCTTTCTTT.

V and J are TRBV5-4 and TRBJ2-3, with D maybe TRBD1 (6 bases). Trimming stripped 4 bases from V and 0 bases from J, with 12 bases between. This CDR3 region has 15 residues. Germline loops: CDR1 SGHNT, CDR2 YYREEE (reference sequence). This CDR3 is CASSILQGSTDTQYF. The CDR3 bases are TGTGCCAGCAGCATTCTACAGGGAAGCACAGATACGCAGTATTTT.

The chain links TRBV6-7 to TRBJ2-2, with a weak D call TRBD1 (5 bases). TRBV6-7 is recorded as an ORF, its role being uncertain. This CDR3 is 12 amino acids long. Trimming took 7 bases from V and 3 from J, leaving 6 bases between them. In DNA, the CDR3 is TGTGCCAGCAAGGGGTACACCGGGGAGCTGTTTTTT. This codes for CASKGYTGELFF.

Comments on this clone: The junction differs from germline at one of its ends, possibly a read error. The chain combines TRBV14 with TRBJ2-7; D remains ambiguous. The CDR3 is 10 amino acids. CDR1 and CDR2 (germline): SGHDN, FVKESK. CDR3 region: CASSQGSANF. DNA for the CDR3: TGTGCCAGCAGCCAAGGAAGCGCGAACTTC.

This chain links TRBV27 with TRBJ2-7; D may be TRBD1 (5 bases). CDR1 MNHEY and CDR2 SMNVEV come from the germline V gene (reference sequence). V dropped 2 bases and J dropped 2 bases, with 10 bases sitting between them. The CDR3 has 14 amino acids. The CDR3 DNA follows: TGTGCCAGCAGTTTACGGACCAGGGCCTACGAGCAGTACTTC. This gives the protein CASSLRTRAYEQYF.

The chain links TRBV28 to TRBJ1-2, with a tentative D call TRBD1 (5 bases). This CDR3 is built from 14 residues. Germline CDR1 reads MDHEN; CDR2 reads SYDVKM. V gave up 3 bases and J gave up 5 bases, with 13 bases separating them. CDR3 amino acids: CASSFETAVYGYTF. In nucleotides, the CDR3 is TGTGCCAGCAGTTTCGAGACAGCTGTTTATGGCTACACCTTC.

Of note for this clone: A junction end diverges from the germline sequence, so it may reflect a read error. V and J are TRBV4-3 and TRBJ1-3, with D perhaps TRBD1 (5 bases). Germline assignment: CDR1 LGHNA and CDR2 YSLEER. The CDR3 runs 14 residues. The CDR3 region has the DNA TGCGCCAGCAGCCAAGATCTCGGGTTTCGAGACAGCCTTTTT. Protein: CASSQDLGFRDSLF.

The rearrangement joins TRBV5-4 to TRBJ2-5; a possible D gene is TRBD1 (5 bases). The CDR3 is 14 residues long. The V end lost 0 bases, the J end lost 5 bases, and 11 bases lay between the germline ends. CDR1 is SGHNT, CDR2 YYREEE, per germline (reference sequence). CDR3 coding DNA: TGTGCCAGCAGCTTGGCAGGGCGAGAGGAGACCCAGTACTTC. Translation gives CASSLAGREETQYF.

The chain uses TRBV5-1 and TRBJ2-2, with a possible D match to TRBD1 (6 bases). There are 16 residues in the CDR3. The V gene lost 0 bases and the J gene lost 0 bases, with 9 bases spanning the gap. Germline V lookup: CDR1 SGHRS, CDR2 YFSETQ. CDR3 loop: CASSLEAGANTGELFF. Here the CDR3 DNA reads TGCGCCAGCAGCTTGGAAGCAGGGGCGAACACCGGGGAGCTGTTTTTT.

The rearrangement joins TRBV27 to TRBJ2-5, with D unclear. This CDR3 region has 13 residues. V lost 6 bases and J lost 1, with 9 bases in between. Per germline, CDR1 MNHEY and CDR2 SMNVEV (reference sequence). The DNA for the CDR3 is TGTGCCAGCAGACCCTTCAGCCAAGAGACCCAGTACTTC. This sequence encodes CASRPFSQETQYF.

CDR3 sequence: CASSDPTGRETQYF. The CDR3 DNA sequence: TGTGCCAGCAGCGACCCGACAGGGAGAGAGACCCAGTACTTC. This chain links TRBV5-4 with TRBJ2-5; 7 bases line up with TRBD1. Germline V gene sequence: CDR1 SGHNT, CDR2 YYREEE (reference sequence). CDR3 length: 14 residues. V was clipped by 4 bases and J by 4 bases; unmatched bases: 7. Full variable domain (missing parts from reference TRBV5-4 and TRBJ2-5): ETGVTQSPTHLIKTRGQQVTLRCSSQSGHNTVSWYQQALGQGPQFIFQYYREEENGRGNFPPRFSGLQFPNYSSELNVNALELDDSALYLCASSDPTGRETQYFGPGTRLLVL.

The chain recombines TRBV4-2 with TRBJ2-1; 9 positions match TRBD2. The trim removed 0 bases at V and 7 bases at J, leaving 13 bases unmatched. Germline V CDR1 and CDR2: LGHNA, YNFKEQ. CDR3 length: 18 amino acids. Here the CDR3 reads CASSQDSGLAGRGNEQFF. The CDR3 DNA is TGTGCCAGCAGCCAAGATTCTGGCCTAGCGGGAAGGGGGAATGAGCAGTTCTTC.

The chain employs TRBV27 and TRBJ2-2; 7 bases map to TRBD2. The germline V gene has CDR1 MNHEY and CDR2 SMNVEV (reference sequence). J gave up 5 bases and V 7 bases, and 4 bases lay outside the gene matches. The CDR3 extends over 13 amino acids. The CDR3 sequence: CASTPGGTGELFF. The CDR3 DNA reads TGTGCCAGCACGCCCGGGGGGACCGGGGAGCTGTTTTTT.

This sequence joins TRBV5-6 and TRBJ2-1; 8 bases match TRBD2. The germline CDR1 and CDR2 sequences are SGHDT and YYEEEE. The length of the CDR3 is 13 residues. V was pared by 1 base and J by 10 bases, with 4 bases of the junction left unmatched. In DNA, the CDR3 is TGTGCCAGCAGCTTGAGCGGGGGAGGCGAGCAGTTCTTC. Translating it yields CASSLSGGGEQFF.

This chain links TRBV5-1 with TRBJ2-3; D not certain. V gave up 4 bases and J gave up 8 bases, with 8 bases separating them. From germline, CDR1 is SGHRS and CDR2 YFSETQ. The CDR3 runs to 11 residues. CDR3 sequence (DNA): TGCGCCAGCAGCCCAGAACGTACGCAGTATTTT. Encoded protein: CASSPERTQYF.

This chain joins TRBV18 and TRBJ2-7, with a tentative D call TRBD2 (6 bases). With 9 bases removed from V and 9 bases from J, the gap between germline ends came to 21 bases. Germline V gives CDR1 KGHSH, CDR2 LQKENI. CDR3 length equals 13 residues. CDR3 protein: CASTLGLPYGQYF. The CDR3 nucleotides are TGTGCCAGTACCTTGGGACTTCCCTATGGGCAGTACTTC.